These T cell receptor beta chains were read from a single sample in a study of blood T cell repertoires in COVID-19. Clones were sequenced by immunoSEQ multiplex PCR, and TCRdb holds only the in-frame ones, with some missing. The repertoire holds 110,000 to 150,000 clones, with approximately 89% as singletons. Sequencing was carried out using peripheral blood. The receptors were sampled from a woman between 45 and 65 years old with acute or convalescent COVID-19. CDR3s include the opening cysteine and the closing phenylalanine or tryptophan. A D gene is named only where the DNA matches it firmly. A row's size may be missing; if present it is once, few, many or a size class.

D gene,J gene,clone size,V gene,CDR3 protein,CDR3 DNA
-,TRBJ2-2,-,TRBV18,CASSPPVDTGELFF,TGTGCCAGCTCACCTCCGGTGGACACCGGGGAGCTGTTTTTT
TRBD2,TRBJ2-7,-,TRBV5-4,CASSARTSGGYEQYF,TGTGCCAGCAGCGCCCGAACTAGCGGGGGCTACGAGCAGTACTTC
-,TRBJ2-3,-,TRBV9,CASSGELAGYTDTQYF,TGTGCCAGCAGCGGAGAACTAGCCGGATATACAGATACGCAGTATTTT
-,TRBJ2-7,-,TRBV11-2,CASSLVDEQYF,TGTGCCAGCAGCTTAGTCGACGAGCAGTACTTC
-,TRBJ1-6,-,TRBV19,CASSIVGHNSPLHF,TGTGCCAGTAGTATAGTGGGACACAATTCACCCCTCCACTTT
TRBD2,TRBJ2-5,-,TRBV7-8,CASSSKAGGETQYF,TGTGCCAGCAGCTCCAAAGCGGGGGGGGAGACCCAGTACTTC
-,TRBJ1-3,once,TRBV5-1,CASSLPPSSGNTIYF,TGCGCCAGCAGCTTGCCCCCCAGCTCTGGAAACACCATATATTTT
-,TRBJ2-1,-,TRBV7-2,CASRPGLSYNEQFF,TGTGCCAGCAGACCGGGACTTTCCTACAATGAGCAGTTCTTC
TRBD2,TRBJ2-7,-,TRBV4-1,CASSGGLADEQYF,TGCGCCAGCAGCGGGGGACTAGCGGATGAGCAGTACTTC
TRBD2,TRBJ2-7,-,TRBV9,CASSTGLAGVYEQYF,TGTGCCAGCAGCACGGGACTAGCGGGGGTCTACGAGCAGTACTTC
-,TRBJ2-7,-,TRBV19,CASSAGTARGYEQYF,TGTGCCAGTAGTGCCGGGACCGCGCGGGGCTACGAGCAGTACTTC
TRBD2,TRBJ2-3,few,TRBV24-1,CATSDGMAAGDTDTQYF,TGTGCCACCAGTGATGGAATGGCAGCGGGGGACACAGATACGCAGTATTTT
-,TRBJ2-1,-,TRBV20-1,CSAGDNEQFF,TGCAGTGCAGGGGACAATGAGCAGTTCTTC
-,TRBJ1-1,-,TRBV27,CASSPTPRGTEAFF,TGTGCCAGCAGTCCAACCCCACGGGGTACTGAAGCTTTCTTT
TRBD1,TRBJ1-1,-,TRBV13,CASSPGTGSTEAFF,TGTGCCAGCAGCCCCGGGACAGGGAGTACTGAAGCTTTCTTT
TRBD1,TRBJ1-4,-,TRBV19,CASSTVGQGVLFF,TGTGCCAGTAGTACCGTCGGACAGGGGGTTCTGTTTTTT
-,TRBJ1-4,-,TRBV13,CASSLGQGWTNEKLFF,TGTGCCAGCAGCTTAGGGCAGGGTTGGACTAATGAAAAACTGTTTTTT
-,TRBJ2-2,-,TRBV9,CASSVGGSNTGELFF,TGTGCCAGCAGCGTAGGAGGCTCGAACACCGGGGAGCTGTTTTTT
TRBD2,TRBJ2-3,once,TRBV24-1,CATSENRGGPRTDTQYF,TGTGCCACCAGTGAAAACCGGGGGGGGCCTCGCACAGATACGCAGTATTTT
-,TRBJ2-7,once,TRBV18,CASSVQGALAGAYEQYF,TGTGCCAGCTCAGTACAGGGGGCTCTAGCGGGAGCCTACGAGCAGTACTTC
-,TRBJ2-7,-,TRBV14,CASSQVWGPGDEQYF,TGTGCCAGCAGCCAAGTCTGGGGGCCCGGCGACGAGCAGTACTTC
TRBD2,TRBJ2-2,-,TRBV7-9,CASKERELGELFF,TGTGCCAGCAAGGAGCGGGAGCTCGGGGAGCTGTTTTTT
-,TRBJ1-1,-,TRBV7-3,CASSLTRGGLGRAFF,TGTGCCAGCAGCTTAACTCGCGGGGGTTTGGGGCGAGCTTTCTTT
TRBD1,TRBJ1-6,-,TRBV5-6,CASSPRTGRSNSPLHF,TGTGCCAGCAGCCCACGGACAGGACGGAGCAATTCACCCCTCCACTTT
TRBD1,TRBJ1-1,-,TRBV7-6,CASSAGQGNTEAFF,TGTGCCAGCAGCGCCGGACAGGGAAACACTGAAGCTTTCTTT
-,TRBJ2-1,-,TRBV7-2,CASSLGHYNEQFF,TGTGCCAGCAGCTTGGGCCATTACAATGAGCAGTTCTTC
TRBD1,TRBJ2-7,once,TRBV7-9,CASSERQGATYEQYF,TGTGCCAGCAGCGAGAGACAGGGGGCCACCTACGAGCAGTACTTC
TRBD1,TRBJ2-7,once,TRBV4-1,CASSQDNRGAEQYF,TGCGCCAGCAGCCAAGATAACAGGGGGGCCGAGCAGTACTTC
TRBD1,TRBJ2-1,-,TRBV5-1,CASVQGQGINEQFF,TGCGCCAGCGTCCAGGGACAGGGTATCAATGAGCAGTTCTTC
-,TRBJ1-4,-,TRBV7-3,CASSPGAGANEKLFF,TGTGCCAGCAGCCCAGGCGCGGGGGCTAATGAAAAACTGTTTTTT